This TCR beta chain stems from a study of OX40 agonist ivuxolimab in advanced cancers. This clone occurred a few times. Germline V gene lookup returns CDR1 SGHTA and CDR2 FQGTGA. This CDR3 contains 13 residues. J lost 7 bases, V lost 5 bases, and 4 bases had no gene match. Here immunoSEQ multiplex PCR was the method, and the copy in TCRdb shows in-frame clones only, minus some. The sample lists about 60,000 clones; roughly nine tenths were seen once. The TCR sequence derives from an adult with an advanced solid tumor such as melanoma, head and neck, liver or kidney cancer. This chain connects TRBV7-3 to TRBJ1-5; TRBD1 aligns across 8 bases. Material: CD4+ or CD8+ T cells sorted from blood, obtained in a trial of the OX40 agonist ivuxolimab. The CDR3 sequence is CASSDRGGQPQHF. For the CDR3, the DNA is TGTGCCAGCAGCGACAGGGGAGGGCAGCCCCAGCATTTT.